These T cell receptor beta chains were read from a single sample in a study of cytomegalovirus exposure and HLA in healthy donors. TCRdb's copy holds only in-frame clones and misses some; the assay was immunoSEQ multiplex PCR. There are about 150,000 clones in the sample; roughly three quarters occur only once, and approximately 3.7% lies in the top ten. Sequences were obtained from PBMCs. The receptors here all came from a human donor in good health. CDR3s include the opening cysteine and the closing phenylalanine or tryptophan. The order of the fields is D gene, CDR3 length, clone size, V gene, J gene, CDR3 DNA, CDR3 protein. The D gene is left open where the match is weak. Part of the rows lack a size; the others show once, few, many or a class for expanded clones.

.	16	few	TRBV28	TRBJ2-1	TGTGCCAGCAGTTCATCACAGGGAAACTCCTACAATGAGCAGTTCTTC	CASSSSQGNSYNEQFF
.	13	.	TRBV30	TRBJ1-1	TGTGCCTGGGGGAGGGGCCTCTGGACTGAAGCTTTCTTT	CAWGRGLWTEAFF
TRBD2	15	few	TRBV27	TRBJ2-2	TGTGCCAGCAGTTTCTTCTCCAGCGGGATCGGCGCGCTGTTTTTT	CASSFFSSGIGALFF
.	15	.	TRBV19	TRBJ2-7	TGTGCCAGTAGTATAGGGGCGTTTCCCTCCTACGAGCAGTACTTC	CASSIGAFPSYEQYF
TRBD1	14	.	TRBV11-2	TRBJ1-1	TGTGCCAGCAGTACAGGGGGGGAGAGCACTGAAGCTTTCTTT	CASSTGGESTEAFF
TRBD2	13	.	TRBV15	TRBJ2-1	TGTGCCACCAGCAGAGATATAGCGGGTGAGCAGTTCTTC	CATSRDIAGEQFF
.	14	.	TRBV28	TRBJ1-5	TGTGCCAGCAGTTCTCAGGCGGGGATCAATCCCCAGCATTTT	CASSSQAGINPQHF
.	18	once	TRBV13	TRBJ1-1	TGTGCCAGCAGCTTAGCCCCAAGTATGGGCAGATTGAACACTGAAGCTTTCTTT	CASSLAPSMGRLNTEAFF
.	14	.	TRBV10-3	TRBJ2-7	TGTGCCATCAGTGACGGGGGACAGACCTACGAGCAGTACTTC	CAISDGGQTYEQYF
.	15	.	TRBV11-2	TRBJ2-7	TGTGCCAGCAGCGCCTTGGATCGGGTGACCTACGAGCAGTACTTC	CASSALDRVTYEQYF
TRBD2	20	.	TRBV7-8	TRBJ2-1	TGTGCCAGCAGCTTAGCGCCTTTCTACGAACTAGCGGGAGTATACAATGAGCAGTTCTTC	CASSLAPFYELAGVYNEQFF
TRBD2	15	few	TRBV4-1	TRBJ2-7	TGCGCCAGCAGCCCCGGACTAGCGGGAGAATACGAGCAGTACTTC	CASSPGLAGEYEQYF
.	13	.	TRBV6-5	TRBJ1-2	TGTGCCAGCAGTTACAAGGGGAACTATGGCTACACCTTC	CASSYKGNYGYTF
.	14	.	TRBV6-5	TRBJ2-3	TGTGCCAGCAGTTTCCAGGGTCCCACAGATACGCAGTATTTT	CASSFQGPTDTQYF
.	15	.	TRBV6-4	TRBJ2-1	TGTGCCAGCAGTGGAGGTACAGGCCCCAGGGATGAGCAGTTCTTC	CASSGGTGPRDEQFF
.	15	.	TRBV4-1	TRBJ1-2	TGCGCCAGCAGCCAAGACGCGGGCCTCACCTATGGCTACACCTTC	CASSQDAGLTYGYTF
TRBD2	16	.	TRBV4-2	TRBJ2-1	TGTGCCAGCAGCCAAGTGTGGCGGGAGGGCCGGGTTGAGCAGTTCTTC	CASSQVWREGRVEQFF
.	15	.	TRBV5-5	TRBJ2-3	TGTGCCAGCAGCTTCACGGGGTTCCGCACAGATACGCAGTATTTT	CASSFTGFRTDTQYF
.	12	.	TRBV5-1	TRBJ2-1	TGCGCCAGCAGCGTCAGGGGAGATGAGCAGTTCTTC	CASSVRGDEQFF
TRBD2	18	.	TRBV7-2	TRBJ2-2	TGTGCCAGCAGCTTTTCTCTAGCGGGGGTCCTAAACACCGGGGAGCTGTTTTTT	CASSFSLAGVLNTGELFF
TRBD2	18	.	TRBV7-2	TRBJ2-7	TGTGCCAGCAGCTTAGGAATGCCCCTAGCGGGAGGGCTCTACGAGCAGTACTTC	CASSLGMPLAGGLYEQYF
TRBD2	14	.	TRBV6-5	TRBJ2-1	TGTGCCAGCACCCGTAGCGGGAACTACAATGAGCAGTTCTTC	CASTRSGNYNEQFF
.	16	.	TRBV7-8	TRBJ1-5	TGTGCCAGCAGTCAAGGGGTGGGGGGAAGCAATCAGCCCCAGCATTTT	CASSQGVGGSNQPQHF
.	16	.	TRBV18	TRBJ2-5	TGTGCCAGCTCCCCCGGCTTAGGAGGGGCCAAGGAGACCCAGTACTTC	CASSPGLGGAKETQYF
TRBD1	14	.	TRBV6-5	TRBJ2-7	TGTGCCAGCAGTTATAACCAGGGGGTCTACGAGCAGTACTTC	CASSYNQGVYEQYF
.	13	.	TRBV7-9	TRBJ2-2	TGTGCCAGCAGCTTGGGGAGGACCGGGGAGCTGTTTTTT	CASSLGRTGELFF
.	13	.	TRBV29-1	TRBJ1-1	TGCAGTTATTGTAAGGGGATCGGCACTGAAGCTTTCTTT	CSYCKGIGTEAFF
TRBD1	16	.	TRBV5-1	TRBJ2-7	TGCGCCAGCAGCCCCGGACAGGGATTAGGCTCCTACGAGCAGTACTTC	CASSPGQGLGSYEQYF
TRBD1	15	.	TRBV30	TRBJ2-3	TGTGCCTGGAGTGGGGGGGGACAGGGTACAGATACGCAGTATTTT	CAWSGGGQGTDTQYF
.	13	few	TRBV7-2	TRBJ2-7	TGTGCCAGCAGCTTAATCGGGGTCTACGAGCAGTACTTC	CASSLIGVYEQYF
.	17	.	TRBV5-1	TRBJ2-2	TGCGCCAGCAGCACCACCAAGACAGGACCCCTCACCGGGGAGCTGTTTTTT	CASSTTKTGPLTGELFF
.	14	.	TRBV27	TRBJ1-5	TGTGCCAGCAGTCCCCTCAGGGGCAACCAGCCCCAGCATTTT	CASSPLRGNQPQHF
.	13	.	TRBV27	TRBJ1-4	TGTGCCAGCAGTTTAGAGGGCGTGGGAAAACTGTTTTTT	CASSLEGVGKLFF
.	13	.	TRBV27	TRBJ1-1	TGTGCCAGCAGTTTAGTTCTGGCCACTGAAGCTTTCTTT	CASSLVLATEAFF
TRBD1	16	.	TRBV7-9	TRBJ2-7	TGTGCCAGCAGCTTAGAGCTTGGGACAGGACGCTACGAGCAGTACTTC	CASSLELGTGRYEQYF
.	14	.	TRBV5-8	TRBJ1-4	TGTGCCAGCAGCGACAGACGGAGAAATGAAAAACTGTTTTTT	CASSDRRRNEKLFF
TRBD1	14	.	TRBV27	TRBJ1-5	TGTGCCAGCAGGGAGACAGGGAGCAATCAGCCCCAGCATTTT	CASRETGSNQPQHF
.	16	.	TRBV4-3	TRBJ2-2	TGCGCCAGCAGCCCCGGAGCCGGGGTGGAAACCGGGGAGCTGTTTTTT	CASSPGAGVETGELFF
TRBD1	13	few	TRBV5-6	TRBJ1-2	TGTGCCAGCAGATCACAGGGGCTGTGGGGCTACACCTTC	CASRSQGLWGYTF
TRBD2	13	.	TRBV12-5	TRBJ2-7	TGTGCTAGTGGTTTGGTAGCGGGAAGAGAGCAGTACTTC	CASGLVAGREQYF
.	14	once	TRBV30	TRBJ1-4	TGTGCCTGGAGTGTCGGGGGGCTCAATGAAAAACTGTTTTTT	CAWSVGGLNEKLFF
.	14	few	TRBV5-8	TRBJ1-5	TGTGCCAGCAGCTTTTCAGGGTCCATTCAGCCCCAGCATTTT	CASSFSGSIQPQHF
TRBD1	17	.	TRBV5-6	TRBJ1-3	TGTGCCAGCACCCGACAGGGGGTGCATTTCTCTGGAAACACCATATATTTT	CASTRQGVHFSGNTIYF
TRBD2	18	.	TRBV7-9	TRBJ2-3	TGTGCCAGCAGCGGTCGGGGGACGGCGGGGGACAGCACAGATACGCAGTATTTT	CASSGRGTAGDSTDTQYF
.	11	.	TRBV28	TRBJ2-7	TGTGCCAGCAGTCACCTAGACGAGCAGTACTTC	CASSHLDEQYF
TRBD1	16	.	TRBV15	TRBJ1-5	TGTGCCACCAGCAACGACCGGGACAGGGGGTATCAGCCCCAGCATTTT	CATSNDRDRGYQPQHF
.	14	.	TRBV7-2	TRBJ1-3	TGTGCCAGCAGCTCTATAGGGGGTGGAAACACCATATATTTT	CASSSIGGGNTIYF
.	14	.	TRBV27	TRBJ2-3	TGTGCCAGCAGTTCGAACTTCGGCACAGATACGCAGTATTTT	CASSSNFGTDTQYF
.	13	few	TRBV2	TRBJ2-1	TGTGCCAGCAGTGATGTCGGGATGCCTGAGCAGTTCTTC	CASSDVGMPEQFF